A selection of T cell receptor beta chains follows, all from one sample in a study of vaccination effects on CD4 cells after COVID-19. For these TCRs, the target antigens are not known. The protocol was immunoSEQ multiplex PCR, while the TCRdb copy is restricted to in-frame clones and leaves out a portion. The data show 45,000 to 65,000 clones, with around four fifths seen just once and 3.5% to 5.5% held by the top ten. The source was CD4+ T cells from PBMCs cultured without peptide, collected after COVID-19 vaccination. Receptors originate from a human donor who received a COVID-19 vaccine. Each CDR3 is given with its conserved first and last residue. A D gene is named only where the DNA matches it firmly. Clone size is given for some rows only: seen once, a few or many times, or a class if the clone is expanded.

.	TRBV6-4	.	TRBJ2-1	CAESAGSSSYNEQFF	TGTGCTGAATCAGCCGGGTCTAGCTCCTACAATGAGCAGTTCTTC
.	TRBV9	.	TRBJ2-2	CASSVAGSALTGELFF	TGTGCCAGCAGCGTGGCCGGGTCGGCCCTCACCGGGGAGCTGTTTTTT
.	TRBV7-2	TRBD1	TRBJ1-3	CASSLGRTGGQPGNTIYF	TGTGCCAGCAGCTTAGGCCGGACAGGGGGCCAACCTGGAAACACCATATATTTT
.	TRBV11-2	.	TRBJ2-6	CASSLVNRRLRGANVLTF	TGTGCCAGCAGCTTAGTGAACAGACGACTTAGAGGGGCCAACGTCCTGACTTTC
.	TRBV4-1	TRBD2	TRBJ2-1	CASSHFALAGGNNEQFF	TGCGCCAGCAGCCACTTCGCGCTAGCGGGGGGCAACAATGAGCAGTTCTTC
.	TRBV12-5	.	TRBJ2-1	CASGLVLMNKPGTSSLGEQFF	TGTGCTAGTGGTTTGGTTTTAATGAACAAACCCGGGACATCCTCCCTTGGTGAGCAGTTCTTC
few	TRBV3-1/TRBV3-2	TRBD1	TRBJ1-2	CASSLNRGLPYGYTF	TGTGCCAGCAGCCTCAACAGGGGGCTTCCTTATGGCTACACCTTC
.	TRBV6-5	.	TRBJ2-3	CASRLGYSTDTQYF	TGTGCCAGCAGACTAGGGTACAGCACAGATACGCAGTATTTT
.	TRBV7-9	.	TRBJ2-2	CASNRDFDTGELFF	TGTGCCAGCAACCGGGACTTCGACACCGGGGAGCTGTTTTTT
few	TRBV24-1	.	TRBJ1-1	CASRGDTEAFF	TGTGCCTCGAGAGGCGACACTGAAGCTTTCTTT
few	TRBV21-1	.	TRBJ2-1	CASILDRGNEQFF	TGTGCCAGCATCCTAGACAGGGGCAATGAGCAGTTCTTC
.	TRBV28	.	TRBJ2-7	CASSLEPNYYEQYF	TGTGCCAGCAGCTTGGAGCCAAACTACTACGAGCAGTACTTC
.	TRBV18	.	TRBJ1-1	CASSPPSGAQTEAFF	TGTGCCAGCTCACCACCGTCCGGGGCCCAGACTGAAGCTTTCTTT
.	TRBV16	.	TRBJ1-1	CASSQWGGGGLNTEAFF	TGTGCCAGCAGCCAATGGGGTGGGGGGGGCCTAAACACTGAAGCTTTCTTT
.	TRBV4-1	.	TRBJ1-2	CASSQEAYGLTF	TGCGCCAGCAGCCAAGAGGCATACGGCCTCACCTTC
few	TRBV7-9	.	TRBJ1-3	CASSSNVQGAGNTIYF	TGTGCCAGCAGCTCCAATGTACAGGGAGCCGGAAACACCATATATTTT
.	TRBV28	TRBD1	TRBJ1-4	CASIGGFNEKLFF	TGTGCCAGCATAGGGGGCTTTAATGAAAAACTGTTTTTT
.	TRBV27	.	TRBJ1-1	CASSFAGGSTEAFF	TGTGCCAGCAGTTTCGCCGGGGGGAGCACTGAAGCTTTCTTT
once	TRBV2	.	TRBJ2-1	CASSEALVSYNEQFF	TGTGCCAGCAGTGAAGCGCTTGTAAGTTACAATGAGCAGTTCTTC
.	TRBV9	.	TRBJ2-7	CASSARGSQGGEQYF	TGTGCCAGCAGCGCGAGGGGGAGTCAGGGCGGCGAGCAGTACTTC
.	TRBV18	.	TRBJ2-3	CASSPPSGGSNADTQYF	TGTGCCAGCTCACCACCTTCTGGAGGGTCGAACGCAGATACGCAGTATTTT
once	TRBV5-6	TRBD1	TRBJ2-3	CASKQGAHTDTQYF	TGTGCCAGCAAACAGGGGGCGCACACAGATACGCAGTATTTT
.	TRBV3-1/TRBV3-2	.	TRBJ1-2	CASSQQGTHNYGYTF	TGTGCCAGCAGCCAACAGGGGACCCATAACTATGGCTACACCTTC
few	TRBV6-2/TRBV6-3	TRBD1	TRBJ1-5	CASSYSVGQGGNQPQHF	TGTGCCAGCAGTTACTCCGTCGGACAGGGAGGCAATCAGCCCCAGCATTTT
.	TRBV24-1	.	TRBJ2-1	CATSDPDVGRSNEQFF	TGTGCCACCAGTGACCCGGACGTTGGGAGGAGCAATGAGCAGTTCTTC
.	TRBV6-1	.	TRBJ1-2	CASSEALRRGHGYTF	TGTGCCAGCAGTGAAGCGCTTCGCAGGGGACATGGCTACACCTTC
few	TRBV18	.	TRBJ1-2	CASSPATPLRGGYGYTF	TGTGCCAGCTCACCCGCCACTCCACTTAGGGGAGGCTATGGCTACACCTTC
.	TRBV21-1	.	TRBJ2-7	CASSKAPGRRSYEQYF	TGTGCCAGCAGCAAAGCTCCGGGGCGCAGATCCTACGAGCAGTACTTC
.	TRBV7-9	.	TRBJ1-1	CASSLQGKSTEAFF	TGTGCCAGCAGCTTACAGGGGAAATCGACTGAAGCTTTCTTT
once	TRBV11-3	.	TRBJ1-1	CASSLATTGATEAFF	TGTGCCAGCAGCTTAGCGACGACAGGAGCTACTGAAGCTTTCTTT
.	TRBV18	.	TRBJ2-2	CASSRRADTGELFF	TGTGCCAGCTCACGCAGGGCCGACACCGGGGAGCTGTTTTTT
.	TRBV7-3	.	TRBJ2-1	CASSPPGLDNEQFF	TGTGCCAGCAGCCCCCCCGGACTGGACAATGAGCAGTTCTTC
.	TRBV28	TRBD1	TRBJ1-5	CASRETGGAGNQPQHF	TGTGCCAGCAGGGAGACAGGGGGCGCGGGCAATCAGCCCCAGCATTTT
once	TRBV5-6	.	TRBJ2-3	CASSRDLSTDTQYF	TGTGCCAGCAGCCGGGACTTAAGCACAGATACGCAGTATTTT
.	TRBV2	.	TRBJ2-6	CASSVGRSGANVLTF	TGTGCCAGCAGTGTGGGACGCTCTGGGGCCAACGTCCTGACTTTC
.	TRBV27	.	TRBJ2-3	CASSLYWRDTDTQYF	TGTGCCAGCAGTTTATATTGGCGGGACACAGATACGCAGTATTTT
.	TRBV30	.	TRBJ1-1	CAWGSTEAFF	TGTGCCTGGGGATCGACTGAGGCTTTCTTT
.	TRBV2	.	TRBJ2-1	CASRAPKGSGPGNEQFF	TGTGCCAGCAGAGCTCCGAAGGGCTCGGGCCCCGGCAATGAGCAGTTCTTC
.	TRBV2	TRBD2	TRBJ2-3	CASSLGGDTQYF	TGTGCCAGCAGCCTGGGGGGGGATACGCAGTATTTT
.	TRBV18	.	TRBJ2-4	CASSPGAGMINIQYF	TGTGCCAGCTCGCCTGGGGCAGGGATGATAAACATTCAGTACTTC
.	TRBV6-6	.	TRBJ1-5	CASRDRLNQPQHF	TGTGCCAGCAGAGACAGACTCAATCAGCCCCAGCATTTT
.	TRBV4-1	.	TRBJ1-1	CASSGLMAAFF	TGCGCCAGCAGCGGTCTAATGGCGGCTTTCTTT
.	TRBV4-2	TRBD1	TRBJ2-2	CASSQPTGGGTGELFF	TGTGCCAGCAGCCAACCTACAGGGGGCGGAACCGGGGAGCTGTTTTTT
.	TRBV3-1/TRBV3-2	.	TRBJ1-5	CASSQEAGRGQPQHF	TGTGCCAGCAGCCAAGAAGCGGGGCGCGGCCAGCCCCAGCATTTT
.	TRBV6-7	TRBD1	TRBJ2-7	CASSPQGDRGSYEQYF	TGTGCCAGCAGCCCACAGGGGGACCGAGGGTCCTACGAGCAGTACTTC
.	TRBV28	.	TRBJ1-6	CASSWGDSSARGNSPLHF	TGTGCCAGCAGTTGGGGGGATAGCTCAGCTAGAGGTAATTCACCCCTCCACTTT
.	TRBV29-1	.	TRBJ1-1	CSVVEGNTEAFF	TGCAGCGTTGTTGAGGGGAACACTGAAGCTTTCTTT
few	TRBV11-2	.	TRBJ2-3	CASSLDSLSTDTQYF	TGTGCCAGCAGCTTAGACTCCCTCTCCACAGATACGCAGTATTTT
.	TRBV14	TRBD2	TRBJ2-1	CASSQRTSWERGEQFF	TGTGCCAGCAGCCAACGGACTAGCTGGGAGAGAGGTGAGCAGTTCTTC